This T cell receptor beta chain appears in the sequencing data of a study of blood T cell repertoires in COVID-19. For the study at large: The analysed material was cDNA or gDNA that came from T cells, B-cell-depleted T cells, or PBMCs.

The germline V gene has CDR1 KGHDR and CDR2 SFDVKD. CDR3 size: 17 residues. Trimming took 3 bases from V and 4 from J; bases not matched to a gene: 10. In the original analysis: Amplified reference gene primers provided the basis for estimating nucleated cell counts. This table comes from immunoSEQ multiplex PCR, and its TCRdb copy is limited to in-frame clones, with some not included. That table is the source of V, J and clone size, and D and trimming were worked out from the DNA. The sample shows roughly 120,000 clones, approximately 86% of them seen only once. This sequence was found in a woman between 45 and 65 years old with active or convalescent COVID-19. V usage is TRBV24-1 and J usage is TRBJ2-3; TRBD1 agrees at 9 bases. The source material was peripheral blood. CDR3 sequence: CATSDNPRDRASDTQYF. CDR3 DNA: TGTGCCACCAGTGATAACCCCCGGGACAGGGCATCAGATACGCAGTATTTT.